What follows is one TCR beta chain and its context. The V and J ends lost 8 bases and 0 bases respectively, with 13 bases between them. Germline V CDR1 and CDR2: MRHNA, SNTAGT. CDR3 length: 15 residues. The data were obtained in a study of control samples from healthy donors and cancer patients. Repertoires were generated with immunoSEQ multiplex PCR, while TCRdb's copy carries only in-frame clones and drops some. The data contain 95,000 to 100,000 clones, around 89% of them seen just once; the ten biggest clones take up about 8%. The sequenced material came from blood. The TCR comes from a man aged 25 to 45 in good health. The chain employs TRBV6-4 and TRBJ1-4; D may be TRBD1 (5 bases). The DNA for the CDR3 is TGTGCCAGCCGACGGGACGTATCAACTAATGAAAAACTGTTTTTT. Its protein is CASRRDVSTNEKLFF.